One and the same sample provided the 13 T cell receptor beta chains below, sequenced in a study of cytomegalovirus exposure and HLA in healthy donors. Primers: 60 Vbeta forward and 13 Jbeta reverse. The method was immunoSEQ multiplex PCR; TCRdb's version includes in-frame clones alone and lacks a portion of them. The data hold roughly 180,000 clones, with 65% to 80% observed a single time. The sequencing sample was made of PBMCs. Receptor source: a woman aged 25-40 years in good health and CMV-seropositive.

J is TRBJ2-7 and V is TRBV7-2; TRBD1 aligns across 7 bases. Per germline, CDR1 SGHTA and CDR2 FQGNSA. This CDR3 region has 14 residues. The V gene end was trimmed by 3 bases and the J gene end by 1 base; junction bases not matched to a gene: 3. The CDR3 coding sequence is TGTGCCAGCAGCTTTACAGGGGTTTCCTACGAGCAGTACTTC. This encodes CASSFTGVSYEQYF.

The chain uses TRBV19 and TRBJ2-5; TRBD1 is a possible D gene (5 bases). The germline CDR1 and CDR2 sequences are LNHDA and SQIVND (reference sequence). V was pared by 4 bases and J by 1 base, with 7 bases between. The CDR3 has 13 amino acids. DNA for the CDR3: TGTGCCAGTAGTACAGGGCCCCAAGAGACCCAGTACTTC. It specifies CASSTGPQETQYF. The full variable domain, its missing parts supplied by reference TRBV19 and TRBJ2-5, is DGGITQSPKYLFRKEGQNVTLSCEQNLNHDAMYWYRQDPGQGLRLIYYSQIVNDFQKGDIAEGYSVSREKKESFPLTVTSAQKNPTAFYLCASSTGPQETQYFGPGTRLLVL.

This clone came up once. Written as DNA, the CDR3 is TGCGCCAGCAGCTTCGAGGCACGATCAACTAGCACAGATACGCAGTATTTT. Amino acid sequence: CASSFEARSTSTDTQYF. This chain links TRBV5-1 with TRBJ2-3; D call uncertain. Trimming shortened V by 2 bases and J by 0 bases, and 16 bases separated the two germline ends. CDR1 is SGHRS and CDR2 is YFSETQ in the germline V gene. The CDR3 is 17 amino acids.

V gene TRBV28 combines with J gene TRBJ2-5; perhaps TRBD1 as D (6 bases). Germline loops: CDR1 MDHEN, CDR2 SYDVKM. Deletions cut 4 bases from V and 1 base from J, with 10 bases between. The CDR3 extends over 14 amino acids. The DNA of the CDR3 is TGTGCCAGCAGTTCTGGGACACTCCAAGAGACCCAGTACTTC. Translated, it gives CASSSGTLQETQYF.

The chain carries TRBV9 and TRBJ2-1; the D gene is possibly TRBD1 (5 bases). V gave up 0 bases and J gave up 8 bases, with 15 bases separating them. Per germline, CDR1 SGDLS and CDR2 YYNGEE. This CDR3 has 15 amino acids. CDR3 amino acids: CASSVAQGRRDEQFF. CDR3 DNA sequence: TGTGCCAGCAGCGTAGCTCAGGGCCGACGGGATGAGCAGTTCTTC.

The chain couples TRBV30 to TRBJ1-2; a weak D match, TRBD1 (5 bases). The V gene lost 3 bases and the J gene lost 7 bases, with 12 bases spanning the gap. The CDR3 spans 12 residues. Germline CDR1 and CDR2: GTSNPN and SVGIG (reference sequence). As DNA, the CDR3 is TGTGCCTGGAGCCTGCCGGGGGGTGGCTACACCTTC. Protein sequence: CAWSLPGGGYTF.

The V call is TRBV5-6, the J call TRBJ1-5; 7 positions match TRBD1. Per the germline V gene, CDR1 is SGHDT and CDR2 is YYEEEE. The CDR3 spans 14 residues. V dropped 4 bases and J dropped 7; count of bases not matched to a gene: 8. CDR3 nucleotides: TGTGCCAGCAGCCGACAGGGAATCAACCAGCCCCAGCATTTT. This translates into CASSRQGINQPQHF.

The rearrangement links TRBV5-8 to TRBJ2-5, with TRBD2 matching 8 bases. J lost 4 bases, V lost 6 bases, and 8 bases had no gene match. The CDR3 spans 14 residues. Germline loops: CDR1 SGHTS, CDR2 YDEGEE. CDR3 DNA sequence: TGTGCCAGCAACCTCCCGGGGGGGCCAGAGACCCAGTACTTC. Protein product: CASNLPGGPETQYF.

The J gene is TRBJ1-3, the V gene TRBV30; D is unresolved. The CDR3 is 13 residues long. CDR1 and CDR2 (germline): GTSNPN, SVGIG (reference sequence). Trimming left V 0 bases short and J 3 bases short, with 6 bases between. The CDR3 loop reads CAWSVGYGNTIYF. The DNA for the CDR3 is TGTGCCTGGAGTGTGGGCTATGGAAACACCATATATTTT.

This clone was seen a few times. This sequence joins TRBV5-1 and TRBJ2-5; TRBD1 matches at 8 bases. The CDR3 extends over 17 amino acids. CDR1 is SGHRS and CDR2 is YFSETQ in the germline V gene. Trimming removed 3 bases from V and 5 bases from J; junction bases left unmatched: 15. CDR3 in DNA: TGCGCCAGCAGCTCACTCGGGCTACAGGGGGTTGGGGAGACCCAGTACTTC. This encodes CASSSLGLQGVGETQYF.

The J gene is TRBJ2-2, the V gene TRBV19; D possibly corresponds to TRBD2 (6 bases). The CDR3 loop spans 13 amino acids. V was trimmed by 6 bases and J by 5 bases, leaving 10 bases between them. Germline loops: CDR1 LNHDA, CDR2 SQIVND (reference sequence). Written as DNA, the CDR3 is TGTGCCAGTAGCCCACTAGCTACCGGGGAGCTGTTTTTT. Translated, it gives CASSPLATGELFF.

V usage is TRBV10-2 and J usage is TRBJ1-4, with TRBD1 as a possible D gene (6 bases). The CDR3 length is 14 residues. Germline-derived CDR1 and CDR2 are WSHSY and SAAADI. V lost 2 bases, J lost 5 bases, and 9 bases lay in between. CDR3 region: CASSERTVNEKLFF. The CDR3 DNA is TGCGCCAGCAGTGAGAGGACAGTAAATGAAAAACTGTTTTTT.

The rearrangement joins TRBV7-2 to TRBJ2-7; 12 bases line up with TRBD2. Germline V gene sequence: CDR1 SGHTA, CDR2 FQGNSA. V was pared by 5 bases and J by 5 bases, with 7 bases of the junction left unmatched. This CDR3 contains 15 residues. Here the CDR3 reads CASSPLAGGPHEQYF. CDR3 nucleotide sequence: TGTGCCAGCAGCCCCCTAGCGGGGGGGCCCCACGAGCAGTACTTC.